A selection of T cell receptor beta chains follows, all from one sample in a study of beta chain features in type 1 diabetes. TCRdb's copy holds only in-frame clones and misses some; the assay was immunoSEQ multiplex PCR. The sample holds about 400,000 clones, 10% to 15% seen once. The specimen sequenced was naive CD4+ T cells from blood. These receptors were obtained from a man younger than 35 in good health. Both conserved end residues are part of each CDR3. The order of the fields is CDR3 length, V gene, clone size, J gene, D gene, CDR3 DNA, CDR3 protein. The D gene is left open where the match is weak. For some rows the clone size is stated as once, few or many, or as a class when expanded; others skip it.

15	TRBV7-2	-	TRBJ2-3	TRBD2	TGTGCCAGCAGACCCAGCGGGGGGAGCACAGATACGCAGTATTTT	CASRPSGGSTDTQYF
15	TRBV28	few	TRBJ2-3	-	TGTGCCAGCAGTTCGGGGGGCGAGGGCACAGATACGCAGTATTTT	CASSSGGEGTDTQYF
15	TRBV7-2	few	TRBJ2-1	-	TGTGCCAGCACCTCGGGCGGAGGGACCTACAATGAGCAGTTCTTC	CASTSGGGTYNEQFF
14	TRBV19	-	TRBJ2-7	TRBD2	TGTGCCAGTAGCACCATAGCGGGAGTGTACGAGCAGTACTTC	CASSTIAGVYEQYF
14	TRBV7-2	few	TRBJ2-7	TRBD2	TGTGCCAGCAGCTTAGCTCTAGCGGACTACGAGCAGTACTTC	CASSLALADYEQYF
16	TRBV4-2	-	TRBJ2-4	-	TGTGCCAGCAGCACCGCCTCGAGGTTGGCCAAAAACATTCAGTACTTC	CASSTASRLAKNIQYF
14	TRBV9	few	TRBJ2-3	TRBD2	TGTGCCAGCAGCACTAGCGGACGCACAGATACGCAGTATTTT	CASSTSGRTDTQYF
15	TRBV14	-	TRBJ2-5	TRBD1	TGTGCCAGCAGTACAGGGGGGCCCTACCAAGAGACCCAGTACTTC	CASSTGGPYQETQYF
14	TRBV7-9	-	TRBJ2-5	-	TGTGCCAGCAGCCTACATACTAGCATTGAGACCCAGTACTTC	CASSLHTSIETQYF
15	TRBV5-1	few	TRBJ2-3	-	TGCGCCAGCACTGTGGCGGGGAGAAGGATAGATACGCAGTATTTT	CASTVAGRRIDTQYF
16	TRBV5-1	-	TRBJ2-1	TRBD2	TGCGCCAGCAGCTTCCCAGCGGGAGGGCCCTACAATGAGCAGTTCTTC	CASSFPAGGPYNEQFF
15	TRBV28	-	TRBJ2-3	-	TGTGCCAGCAGTTTTACCGGGATGGGCACAGATACGCAGTATTTT	CASSFTGMGTDTQYF
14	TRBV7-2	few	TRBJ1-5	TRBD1	TGTGCCAGCAGGCGACAGGGTTTCAATCAGCCCCAGCATTTT	CASRRQGFNQPQHF
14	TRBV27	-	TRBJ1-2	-	TGTGCCAGCAGTTTGAAGGGGGTCAACTATGGCTACACCTTC	CASSLKGVNYGYTF
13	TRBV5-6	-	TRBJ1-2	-	TGTGCCAGCAGCTTGAAGACAGGTGATGGCTACACCTTC	CASSLKTGDGYTF
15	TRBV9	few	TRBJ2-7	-	TGTGCCAGCAGCCCGCGTAGCCTCCACAGGGACGAGCAGTACTTC	CASSPRSLHRDEQYF
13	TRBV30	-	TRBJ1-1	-	TGTGCCTGGAGTAATCAGGGGAGCACTGAAGCTTTCTTT	CAWSNQGSTEAFF
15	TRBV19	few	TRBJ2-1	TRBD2	TGTGCCAGTAGGGCTAGCGGGTTGGGTAGCGATGAGCAGTTCTTC	CASRASGLGSDEQFF
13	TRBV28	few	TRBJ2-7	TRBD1	TGTGCCAGCAGCCGGGACAGGGCCTACGAGCAGTACTTC	CASSRDRAYEQYF